The present T cell receptor (beta chain) was sequenced within a study of blood T cell repertoires in COVID-19. Across the study: Collection of acute and convalescent COVID-19 samples took place in the United States, Italy and Spain. In each case, the material was cDNA or gDNA derived from T cells, B-cell-depleted T cells, or PBMCs.

As handled by the study authors: Amplification of reference gene primers was used by the study to estimate nucleated cell counts. Clones were read by immunoSEQ multiplex PCR, and TCRdb kept only the in-frame ones, dropping some. Clone size and V and J calls were adopted from that table, with D and trimming inferred from the DNA. The data hold fewer than 200,000 clones, with approximately 87% observed a single time. Sequencing input: peripheral blood. The TCR was taken from a middle-aged man with active or convalescent COVID-19.

The CDR3 reads CASSPRQGGTYNSPLHF. The DNA of the CDR3 is TGTGCCAGTAGTCCACGACAGGGGGGCACCTATAATTCACCCCTCCACTTT. The V and J genes are TRBV19 and TRBJ1-6; the match to TRBD1 covers 9 bases. Germline V CDR1 and CDR2: LNHDA, SQIVND (reference sequence). V lost 5 bases and J lost 2; bases outside the gene matches: 7. The CDR3 extends over 17 amino acids.